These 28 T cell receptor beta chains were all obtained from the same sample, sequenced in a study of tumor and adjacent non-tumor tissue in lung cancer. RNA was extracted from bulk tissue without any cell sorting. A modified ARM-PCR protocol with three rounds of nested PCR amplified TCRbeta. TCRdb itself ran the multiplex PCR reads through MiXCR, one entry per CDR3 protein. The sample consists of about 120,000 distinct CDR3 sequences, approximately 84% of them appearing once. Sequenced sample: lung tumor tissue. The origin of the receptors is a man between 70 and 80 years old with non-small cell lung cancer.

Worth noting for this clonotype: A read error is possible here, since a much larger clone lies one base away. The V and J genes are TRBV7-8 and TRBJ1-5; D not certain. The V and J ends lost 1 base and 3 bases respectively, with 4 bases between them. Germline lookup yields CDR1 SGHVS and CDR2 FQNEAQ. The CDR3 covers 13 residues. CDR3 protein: CASSLDNNQPQHF. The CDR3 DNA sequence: TGTGCCAGCAGCTTAGATAACAATCAGCCCCAGCATTTT.

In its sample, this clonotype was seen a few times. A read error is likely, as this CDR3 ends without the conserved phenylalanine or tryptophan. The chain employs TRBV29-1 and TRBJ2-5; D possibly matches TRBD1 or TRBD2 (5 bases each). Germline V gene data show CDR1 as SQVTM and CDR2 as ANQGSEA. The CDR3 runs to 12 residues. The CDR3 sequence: CSLESGAETQYI. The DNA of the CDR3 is TGTAGCCTTGAGTCCGGGGCGGAGACCCAGTACATC.

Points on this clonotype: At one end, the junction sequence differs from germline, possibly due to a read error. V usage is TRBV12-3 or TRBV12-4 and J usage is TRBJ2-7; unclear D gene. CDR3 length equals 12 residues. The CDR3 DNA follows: TGTGCCAGCAGTTTCTCAATCTACGAGCAGTATTTC. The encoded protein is CASSFSIYEQYF.

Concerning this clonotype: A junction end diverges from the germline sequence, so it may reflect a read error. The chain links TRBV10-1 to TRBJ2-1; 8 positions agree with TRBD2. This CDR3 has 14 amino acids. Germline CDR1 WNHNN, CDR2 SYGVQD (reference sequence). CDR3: CDSSPLREGFEQFF. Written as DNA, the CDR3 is TGCGACAGCAGCCCCCTCCGGGAGGGCTTTGAGCAGTTCTTC.

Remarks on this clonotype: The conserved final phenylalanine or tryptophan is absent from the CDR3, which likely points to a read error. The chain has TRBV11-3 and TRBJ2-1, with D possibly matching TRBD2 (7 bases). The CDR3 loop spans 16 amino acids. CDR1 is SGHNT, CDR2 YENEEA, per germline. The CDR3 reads CVSSLDPTGGRCEQFL. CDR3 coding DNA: TGTGTCAGCAGCTTAGATCCCACGGGGGGCAGGTGTGAGCAGTTCCTC.

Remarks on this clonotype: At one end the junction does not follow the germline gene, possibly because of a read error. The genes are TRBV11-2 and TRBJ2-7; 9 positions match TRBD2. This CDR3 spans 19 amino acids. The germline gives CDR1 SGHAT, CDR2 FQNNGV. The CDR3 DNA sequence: TGTGCCAGCAACTTAGATTTTCTAGCGGGACAAAAATGGGGCGTCGAGCAGTACTTC. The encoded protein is CASNLDFLAGQKWGVEQYF.

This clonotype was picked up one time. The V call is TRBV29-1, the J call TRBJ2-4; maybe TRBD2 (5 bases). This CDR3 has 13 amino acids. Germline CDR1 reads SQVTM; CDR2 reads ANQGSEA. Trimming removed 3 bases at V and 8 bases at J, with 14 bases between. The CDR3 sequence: CSVDVARGHIQYF. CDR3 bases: TGCAGCGTTGACGTAGCAAGAGGGCACATTCAGTACTTC.

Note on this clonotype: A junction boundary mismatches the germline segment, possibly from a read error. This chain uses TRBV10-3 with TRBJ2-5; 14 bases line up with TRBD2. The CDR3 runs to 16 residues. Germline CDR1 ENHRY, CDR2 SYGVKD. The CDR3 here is CAISRGLAGDGEIQYF. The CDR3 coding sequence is TGTGCCATCAGCAGGGGACTAGCGGGAGATGGAGAGATCCAGTACTTC.

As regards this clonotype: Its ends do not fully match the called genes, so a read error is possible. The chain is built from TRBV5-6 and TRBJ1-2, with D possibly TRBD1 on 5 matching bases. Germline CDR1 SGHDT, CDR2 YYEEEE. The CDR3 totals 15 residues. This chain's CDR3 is CASIRNDRANCGYTF. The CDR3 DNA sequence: TGTGCCAGCATCAGAAACGACAGAGCTAACTGTGGCTACACTTTC.

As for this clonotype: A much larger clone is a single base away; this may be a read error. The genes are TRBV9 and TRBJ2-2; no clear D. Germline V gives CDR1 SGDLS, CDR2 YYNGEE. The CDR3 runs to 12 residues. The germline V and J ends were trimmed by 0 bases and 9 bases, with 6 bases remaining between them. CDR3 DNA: TGTGCCAGCAGCGTAGTAAACAGGGAGCTGTTTTTT. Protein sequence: CASSVVNRELFF.

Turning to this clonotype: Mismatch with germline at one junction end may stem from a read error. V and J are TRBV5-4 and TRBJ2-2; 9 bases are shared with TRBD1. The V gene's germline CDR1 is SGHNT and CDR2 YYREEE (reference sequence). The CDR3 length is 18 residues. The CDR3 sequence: CASNPPGQGLMNTGGLFF. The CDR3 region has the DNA TGTGCCAGCAACCCGCCGGGACAGGGTTTGATGAACACCGGGGGGCTGTTTTTT.

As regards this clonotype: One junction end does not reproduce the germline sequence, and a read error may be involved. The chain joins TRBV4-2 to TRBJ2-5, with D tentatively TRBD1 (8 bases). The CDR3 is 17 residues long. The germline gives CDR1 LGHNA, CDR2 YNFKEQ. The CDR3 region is CVSSRLTGGGLEETQYF. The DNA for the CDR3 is TGTGTCAGCAGCCGCCTAACAGGGGGGGGATTGGAAGAGACCCAGTACTTC.

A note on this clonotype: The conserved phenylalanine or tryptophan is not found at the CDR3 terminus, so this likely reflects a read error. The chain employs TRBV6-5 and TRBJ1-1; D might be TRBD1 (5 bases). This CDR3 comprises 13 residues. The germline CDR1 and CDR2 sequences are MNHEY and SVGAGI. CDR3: CTSSYTGNTEAFL. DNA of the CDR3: TGTACCAGCAGTTACACAGGGAACACTGAAGCTTTCTTA.

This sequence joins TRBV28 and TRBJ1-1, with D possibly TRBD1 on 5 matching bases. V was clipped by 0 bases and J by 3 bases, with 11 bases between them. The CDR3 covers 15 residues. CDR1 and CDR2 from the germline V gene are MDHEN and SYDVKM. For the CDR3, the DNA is TGTGCCAGCAGTTTATGGGCGGGGGAGGACACTGAAGCTTTCTTT. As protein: CASSLWAGEDTEAFF. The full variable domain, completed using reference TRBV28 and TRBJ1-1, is DVKVTQSSRYLVKRTGEKVFLECVQDMDHENMFWYRQDPGLGLRLIYFSYDVKMKEKGDIPEGYSVSREKKERFSLILESASTNQTSMYLCASSLWAGEDTEAFFGQGTRLTVV.

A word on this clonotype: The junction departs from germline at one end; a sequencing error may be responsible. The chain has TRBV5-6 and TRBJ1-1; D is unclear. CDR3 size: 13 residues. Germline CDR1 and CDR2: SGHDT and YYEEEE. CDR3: CTSSTFERTEAFF. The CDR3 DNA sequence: TGTACCAGTAGCACCTTCGAACGCACTGAAGCTTTCTTT. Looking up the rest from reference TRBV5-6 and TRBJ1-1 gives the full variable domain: DAGVTQSPTHLIKTRGQQVTLRCSPKSGHDTVSWYQQALGQGPQFIFQYYEEEERQRGNFPDRFSGHQFPNYSSELNVNALLLGDSALYLCTSSTFERTEAFFGQGTRLTVV.

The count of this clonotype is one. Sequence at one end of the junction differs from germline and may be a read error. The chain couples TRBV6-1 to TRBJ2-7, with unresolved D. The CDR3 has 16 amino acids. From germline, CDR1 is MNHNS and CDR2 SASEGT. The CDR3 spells CACSSRTTVSSYEQYF. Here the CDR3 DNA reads TGTGCCTGCAGTAGTAGGACCACTGTAAGCTCCTACGAGCAATACTTC.

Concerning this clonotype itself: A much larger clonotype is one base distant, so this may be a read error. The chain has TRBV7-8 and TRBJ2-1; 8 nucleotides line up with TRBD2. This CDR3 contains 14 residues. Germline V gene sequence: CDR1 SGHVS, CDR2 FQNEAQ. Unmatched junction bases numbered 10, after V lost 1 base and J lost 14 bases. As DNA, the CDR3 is TGTGCCAGCAGCTTAGGACTAGCGTGGGGGGGAGAGTTCTTC. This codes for CASSLGLAWGGEFF.

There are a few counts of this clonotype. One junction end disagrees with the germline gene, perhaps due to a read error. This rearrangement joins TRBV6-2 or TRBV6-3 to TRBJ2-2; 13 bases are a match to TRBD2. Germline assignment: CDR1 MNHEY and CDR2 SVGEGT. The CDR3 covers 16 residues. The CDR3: CASSLGLAGVSGELLF. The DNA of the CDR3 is TGTGCCAGTAGTCTAGGACTAGCGGGAGTATCCGGGGAGCTGCTTTTT.

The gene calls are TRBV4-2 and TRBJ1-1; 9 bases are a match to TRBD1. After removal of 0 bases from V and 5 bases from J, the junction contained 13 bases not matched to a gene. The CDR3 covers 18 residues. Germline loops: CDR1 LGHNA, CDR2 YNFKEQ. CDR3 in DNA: TGTGCCAGCAGCCAAGATCGGGGACAGGGTGCCCGGAAGACTGAAGCTTTCTTT. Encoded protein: CASSQDRGQGARKTEAFF.

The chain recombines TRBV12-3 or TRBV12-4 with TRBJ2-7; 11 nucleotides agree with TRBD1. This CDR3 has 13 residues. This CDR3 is CVISRTGGVEQYF. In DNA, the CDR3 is TGTGTTATCAGTCGGACAGGGGGCGTAGAGCAGTACTTC.

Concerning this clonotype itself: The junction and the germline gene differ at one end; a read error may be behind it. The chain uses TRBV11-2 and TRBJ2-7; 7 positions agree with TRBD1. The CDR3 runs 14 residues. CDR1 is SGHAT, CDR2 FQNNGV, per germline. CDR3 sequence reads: CPSTGDSINYEQYF. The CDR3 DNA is TGTCCCAGCACCGGGGACAGCATAAACTACGAGCAGTACTTC. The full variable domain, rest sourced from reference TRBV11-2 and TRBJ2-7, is EAGVAQSPRYKIIEKRQSVAFWCNPISGHATLYWYQQILGQGPKLLIQFQNNGVVDDSQLPKDRFSAERLKGVDSTLKIQPAKLEDSAVYLCPSTGDSINYEQYFGPGTRLTVT.

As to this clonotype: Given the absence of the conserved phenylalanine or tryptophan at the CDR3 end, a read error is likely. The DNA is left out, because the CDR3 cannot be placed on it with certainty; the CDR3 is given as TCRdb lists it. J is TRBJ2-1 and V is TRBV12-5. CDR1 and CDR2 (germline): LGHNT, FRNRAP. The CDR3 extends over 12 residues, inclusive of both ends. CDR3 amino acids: CGSGVTSSEHFI.

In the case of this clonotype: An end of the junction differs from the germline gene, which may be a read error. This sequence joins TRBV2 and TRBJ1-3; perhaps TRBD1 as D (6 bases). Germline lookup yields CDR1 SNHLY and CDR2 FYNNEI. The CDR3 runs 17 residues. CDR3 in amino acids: CASSETPTGSSWDTIYF. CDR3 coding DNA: TGTGCCAGCAGTGAAACCCCTACAGGCTCGTCTTGGGACACCATATATTTC. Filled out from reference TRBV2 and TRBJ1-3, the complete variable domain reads EPEVTQTPSHQVTQMGQEVILRCVPISNHLYFYWYRQILGQKVEFLVSFYNNEISEKSEIFDDQFSVERPDGSNFTLKIRSTKLEDSAMYFCASSETPTGSSWDTIYFGEGSWLTVV.

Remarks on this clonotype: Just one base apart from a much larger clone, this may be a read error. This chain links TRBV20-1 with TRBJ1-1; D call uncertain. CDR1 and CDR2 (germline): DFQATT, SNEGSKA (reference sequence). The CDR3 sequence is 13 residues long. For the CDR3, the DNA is TGCAATGCTAGAGGCCCGGGTAGCCTTGAAGCTTTCTTT. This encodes CNARGPGSLEAFF.

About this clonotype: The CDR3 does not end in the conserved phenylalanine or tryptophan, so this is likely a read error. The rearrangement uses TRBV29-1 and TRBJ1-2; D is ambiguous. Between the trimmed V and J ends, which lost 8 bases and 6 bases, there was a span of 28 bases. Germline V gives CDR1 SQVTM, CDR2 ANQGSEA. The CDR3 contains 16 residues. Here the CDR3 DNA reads TGCAGCTTTGTCCCCTATCAATCCCCGGGAGAAGATGGCTACACCATC. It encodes CSFVPYQSPGEDGYTI.

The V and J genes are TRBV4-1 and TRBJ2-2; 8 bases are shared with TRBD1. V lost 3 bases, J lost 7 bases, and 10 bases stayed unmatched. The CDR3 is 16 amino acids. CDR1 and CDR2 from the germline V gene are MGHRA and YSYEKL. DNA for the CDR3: TGCGCCAGCAGCCACCGGACAGGGATCGACCTCGGGGAGCTGTTTTTT. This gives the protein CASSHRTGIDLGELFF.

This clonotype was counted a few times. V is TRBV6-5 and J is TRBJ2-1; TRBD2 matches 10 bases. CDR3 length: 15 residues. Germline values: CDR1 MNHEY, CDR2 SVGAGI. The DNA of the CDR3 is TGTGTCAGTAGATCCCTAGCGGGAGTGGGGAATGAGCAGTTCTTC. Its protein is CVSRSLAGVGNEQFF.

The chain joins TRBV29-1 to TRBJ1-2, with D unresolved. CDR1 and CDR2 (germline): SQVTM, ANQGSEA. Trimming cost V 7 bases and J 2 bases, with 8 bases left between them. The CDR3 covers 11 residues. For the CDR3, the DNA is TGCAGCGCTACGGGGAACTATGGCTACACCTTC. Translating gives CSATGNYGYTF.